These 31 T cell receptor beta chains came from one sample sequenced in a study of T cell changes during pregnancy in multiple sclerosis. Some clones are missing from TCRdb's copy, which holds only in-frame ones; the method was immunoSEQ multiplex PCR. The sample consists of about 40,000 clones, approximately 90% of them appearing once. Sequencing was performed on CD4+ T cells from peripheral blood mononuclear cells, taken in the third trimester of pregnancy. The receptors derive from a female donor with multiple sclerosis, enrolled in a pregnancy study.

The chain is built from TRBV27 and TRBJ1-2; 8 bases match TRBD1. Germline V CDR1 and CDR2: MNHEY, SMNVEV (reference sequence). J gave up 4 bases and V 5 bases, and 6 bases lay outside the gene matches. This CDR3 is 14 amino acids long. The DNA of the CDR3 is TGTGCCAGCAGTCGGACAGGGAAGATCTATGGCTACACCTTC. Translating it yields CASSRTGKIYGYTF.

The chain employs TRBV10-3 and TRBJ2-5; TRBD1 matches at 9 bases. Germline V gives CDR1 ENHRY, CDR2 SYGVKD. The V segment lost 3 bases and the J segment 2 bases; nucleotides outside the gene matches: 7. The CDR3 is made up of 16 amino acids. The CDR3 reads CAISDPDRGRQETQYF. The CDR3 DNA reads as TGTGCCATCAGTGACCCCGACAGGGGGAGACAAGAGACCCAGTACTTC.

The gene calls are TRBV28 and TRBJ1-5; D ambiguous. This CDR3 is built from 13 residues. Per germline, CDR1 MDHEN and CDR2 SYDVKM. The V end was cut by 3 bases, the J end by 3 bases, with 6 bases between. The CDR3, as DNA: TGTGCCAGCAGTTTCAGTACCAATCAGCCCCAGCATTTT. This gives the protein CASSFSTNQPQHF.

The chain joins TRBV4-1 to TRBJ2-1, with 7 bases aligning to TRBD2. CDR1 MGHRA and CDR2 YSYEKL come from the germline V gene. The trim removed 3 bases at V and 4 bases at J, leaving 9 bases unmatched. The CDR3 totals 16 residues. DNA of the CDR3: TGCGCCAGCAGCCACCTAACGCGGGGGAAGTACAATGAGCAGTTCTTC. It is translated as CASSHLTRGKYNEQFF.

The chain joins TRBV30 to TRBJ2-7, with 7 bases identical to TRBD1. V shed 3 bases, J shed 2 bases, and the junction held 1 base outside the gene matches. CDR1 and CDR2 from the germline V gene are GTSNPN and SVGIG (reference sequence). The CDR3 totals 12 residues. The CDR3 DNA reads TGTGCCTGGAGAGACAGGGCCTACGAGCAGTACTTC. Encoded protein: CAWRDRAYEQYF.

The CDR3: CASSLVGRETEAFF. CDR3 DNA: TGCGCCAGCAGCTTGGTTGGGAGGGAGACTGAAGCTTTCTTT. V usage is TRBV5-1 and J usage is TRBJ1-1; D is unclear. Trimming removed 0 bases from V and 5 bases from J, with 11 bases in between. The CDR3 is made up of 14 amino acids. CDR1 SGHRS and CDR2 YFSETQ come from the germline V gene. The full variable domain, its missing parts supplied by reference TRBV5-1 and TRBJ1-1, is KAGVTQTPRYLIKTRGQQVTLSCSPISGHRSVSWYQQTPGQGLQFLFEYFSETQRNKGNFPGRFSGRQFSNSRSEMNVSTLELGDSALYLCASSLVGRETEAFFGQGTRLTVV.

The genes are TRBV19 and TRBJ1-1; D is possibly TRBD1 (5 bases). The CDR3 sequence is 17 residues long. The germline CDR1 and CDR2 sequences are LNHDA and SQIVND (reference sequence). V was trimmed by 2 bases and J by 0 bases, leaving 16 bases between them. The DNA of the CDR3 is TGTGCCAGTAGTATACCGCCCTACAGGCGTCTGAACACTGAAGCTTTCTTT. The encoded protein is CASSIPPYRRLNTEAFF.

In its sample, this clone was seen a few times. The chain recombines TRBV28 with TRBJ1-2; D is ambiguous. CDR3 size: 13 residues. V gave up 2 bases and J gave up 7 bases, with 11 bases separating them. Germline-derived CDR1 and CDR2 are MDHEN and SYDVKM. CDR3 protein: CASSLEWAGGYTF. The CDR3 DNA sequence: TGTGCCAGCAGTTTAGAGTGGGCGGGTGGCTACACCTTC.

The chain uses TRBV4-2 and TRBJ2-1; 9 nucleotides align to TRBD2. The CDR3 is 18 amino acids. The V gene's germline CDR1 is LGHNA and CDR2 YNFKEQ. V lost 2 bases, J lost 4 bases, and 12 bases stayed unmatched. CDR3 protein: CASSQRDFSGSRYNEQFF. CDR3 nucleotides: TGTGCCAGCAGCCAACGGGACTTTAGCGGGAGCCGATACAATGAGCAGTTCTTC.

This rearrangement joins TRBV7-3 to TRBJ2-7, with 8 bases fitting TRBD2. The ends lost 0 bases at V and 3 bases at J; junction bases unmatched: 4. Germline V gene data show CDR1 as SGHTA and CDR2 as FQGTGA. CDR3 length equals 15 residues. In DNA form, the CDR3 reads TGTGCCAGCAGCTTAACGGCGGCGGGAGGCTACGAGCAGTACTTC. Amino acid sequence: CASSLTAAGGYEQYF.

The chain joins TRBV7-2 to TRBJ2-5, with 9 bases identical to TRBD1. This CDR3 has 15 residues. After removal of 4 bases from V and 5 bases from J, the junction contained 8 bases not matched to a gene. Germline-derived CDR1 and CDR2 are SGHTA and FQGNSA. DNA for the CDR3: TGTGCCAGCAGCTCAGGACAGGGGTTCGAGGAGACCCAGTACTTC. This gives the protein CASSSGQGFEETQYF.

This CDR3 is CASSFRGRSNQPQHF. The CDR3 nucleotides are TGTGCCAGTAGTTTTAGGGGGAGAAGCAATCAGCCCCAGCATTTT. The chain recombines TRBV19 with TRBJ1-5, with a possible D match to TRBD1 (6 bases). The V end was cut by 5 bases, the J end by 1 base, with 12 bases between. CDR3 length: 15 amino acids. The germline V gene has CDR1 LNHDA and CDR2 SQIVND (reference sequence).

V and J are TRBV5-4 and TRBJ1-1; D gene uncertain. The CDR3 runs to 14 residues. Looked up from germline, CDR1 is SGHNT and CDR2 is YYREEE (reference sequence). V gave up 4 bases and J gave up 0 bases, with 10 bases separating them. Here the CDR3 DNA reads TGTGCCAGCAGCCCCCGCGGGCTGAACACTGAAGCTTTCTTT. This encodes CASSPRGLNTEAFF.

The genes are TRBV11-2 and TRBJ2-7; 8 bases map to TRBD1. Per the germline V gene, CDR1 is SGHAT and CDR2 is FQNNGV. V shed 1 base and J 3 bases; nucleotides not matched to a gene: 8. CDR3 length equals 16 residues. The CDR3 DNA sequence: TGTGCCAGCAGCTTAGCCACCGTACAGGGGGACTACGAGCAGTACTTC. Amino acid sequence: CASSLATVQGDYEQYF.

The rearrangement links TRBV5-1 to TRBJ2-3; D unresolved. The V gene lost 4 bases and the J gene lost 6 bases, with 27 bases spanning the gap. The V gene's germline CDR1 is SGHRS and CDR2 YFSETQ. The CDR3 sequence is 18 residues long. For the CDR3, the DNA is TGCGCCAGCAGCCCCCACGAGAGGCTCGAGATTAGGATGGATACGCAGTATTTT. The encoded protein is CASSPHERLEIRMDTQYF.

This clone was detected a few times. The V and J genes are TRBV7-8 and TRBJ1-1; a possible D gene is TRBD1 (5 bases). Trimming took 5 bases from V and 3 from J, leaving 16 bases between them. This CDR3 comprises 15 residues. The germline V gene has CDR1 SGHVS and CDR2 FQNEAQ. CDR3 DNA sequence: TGTGCCAGCAGCCCCGGCGGGGGGAGGGACACTGAAGCTTTCTTT. This encodes CASSPGGGRDTEAFF.

The count of this clone is one. The J gene is TRBJ2-2, the V gene TRBV19, with TRBD2 identical over 7 bases. Germline CDR1 and CDR2: LNHDA and SQIVND (reference sequence). The CDR3 extends over 13 amino acids. Here the CDR3 DNA reads TGTCCCCGGGGGGATTATTACACCGGGGAGCTGTTTTTT. Translating it yields CPRGDYYTGELFF.

The V call is TRBV19, the J call TRBJ2-5, with 7 nucleotides matching TRBD1. The J call may be mistaken, given a closer DNA end match to TRBJ2-7. The CDR3 length is 13 residues. Germline-derived CDR1 and CDR2 are LNHDA and SQIVND (reference sequence). The CDR3 nucleotides are TGTGCCAGTAAACGTACAGGGGTGGGCGAGCAGTACTTC. It is translated as CASKRTGVGEQYF.

The rearrangement joins TRBV5-1 to TRBJ2-3; 7 positions match TRBD2. Germline V gives CDR1 SGHRS, CDR2 YFSETQ. Unmatched junction bases numbered 5, after V lost 0 bases and J lost 1 base. This CDR3 spans 16 amino acids. The CDR3: CASSLDLAAGTDTQYF. CDR3 bases: TGCGCCAGCAGCTTGGACCTAGCGGCGGGCACAGATACGCAGTATTTT.

The chain uses TRBV19 and TRBJ1-1, with TRBD1 matching over 8 bases. Germline V lookup: CDR1 LNHDA, CDR2 SQIVND (reference sequence). The CDR3 has 14 amino acids. Losses at the gene ends were 5 bases for V and 0 bases for J; bases not matched to a gene: 2. CDR3 loop: CASSQDRVNTEAFF. CDR3 in DNA: TGTGCCAGTAGTCAGGACAGGGTGAACACTGAAGCTTTCTTT.

The genes are TRBV19 and TRBJ2-6, with D perhaps TRBD2 (7 bases). Germline CDR1 is LNHDA and CDR2 is SQIVND (reference sequence). Trimming stripped 1 base from V and 1 base from J, with 14 bases between. The CDR3 totals 18 residues. The CDR3 reads CASSIARGGSSGANVLTF. The CDR3 region has the DNA TGTGCCAGTAGTATAGCGCGCGGGGGCAGTTCTGGGGCCAACGTCCTGACTTTC.

The chain is built from TRBV27 and TRBJ2-7; possibly TRBD2 for D (5 bases). V dropped 3 bases and J dropped 1 base, with 7 bases sitting between them. Germline V CDR1 and CDR2: MNHEY, SMNVEV (reference sequence). This CDR3 contains 13 residues. The CDR3: CASSFRESYEQYF. The CDR3 nucleotides are TGTGCCAGCAGTTTTAGGGAGTCCTACGAGCAGTACTTC.

The V call is TRBV6-5, the J call TRBJ1-4; D is possibly TRBD1 (6 bases). Trimming removed 8 bases at V and 7 bases at J, with 14 bases between. Looked up from germline, CDR1 is MNHEY and CDR2 is SVGAGI. This CDR3 contains 13 residues. The CDR3 spells CASSGTSFEKLFF. The CDR3 coding sequence is TGTGCCAGCTCCGGGACATCATTTGAAAAACTGTTTTTT.

The rearrangement links TRBV15 to TRBJ2-3; tentative D call: TRBD1 (6 bases). The germline V gene has CDR1 LNHNV and CDR2 YYDKDF (reference sequence). V was cut by 0 bases and J by 4 bases, with 11 bases left in between. This CDR3 region has 15 residues. The CDR3 spells CATSREGGGADTQYF. The CDR3 region has the DNA TGTGCCACCAGCAGAGAAGGGGGTGGGGCAGATACGCAGTATTTT. The full variable domain, rest sourced from reference TRBV15 and TRBJ2-3, is DAMVIQNPRYQVTQFGKPVTLSCSQTLNHNVMYWYQQKSSQAPKLLFHYYDKDFNNEADTPDNFQSRRPNTSFCFLDIRSPGLGDTAMYLCATSREGGGADTQYFGPGTRLTVL.

This chain joins TRBV2 and TRBJ2-7; 8 bases agree with TRBD1. The junction had 8 bases not matched to a gene; V was cut back by 2 bases and J by 8 bases. Germline-derived CDR1 and CDR2 are SNHLY and FYNNEI. This CDR3 is built from 14 residues. CDR3 coding DNA: TGTGCCAGCAGTGAATTGGGGCAGGGGGCGAAGCAGTACTTC. Encoded protein: CASSELGQGAKQYF.

The V and J genes are TRBV28 and TRBJ1-2; 7 bases fit TRBD1. Trimming cost V 4 bases and J 6 bases; bases outside gene matches: 8. The CDR3 totals 14 residues. The germline CDR1 and CDR2 sequences are MDHEN and SYDVKM. In DNA form, the CDR3 reads TGTGCCAGCAGTTCGCTAGGGGGCAGAAATGGCTACACCTTC. Amino acid sequence: CASSSLGGRNGYTF.

This chain links TRBV4-1 with TRBJ2-3; 8 bases are a match to TRBD1. The CDR3 sequence is 16 residues long. Per the germline V gene, CDR1 is MGHRA and CDR2 is YSYEKL. Trimming removed 5 bases from V and 5 bases from J; junction bases left unmatched: 12. The CDR3 sequence: CASSDSLRTGLDTQYF. CDR3 coding DNA: TGCGCCAGCAGCGATTCCCTCCGGACAGGGTTAGATACGCAGTATTTT.

On this clone itself: The sample carries other DNA sequences with the same CDR3. This chain connects TRBV5-1 to TRBJ2-7; 7 positions match TRBD1. Germline CDR1 SGHRS, CDR2 YFSETQ. This CDR3 is 14 amino acids long. J was trimmed by 2 bases and V by 0 bases; bases with no gene match: 2. The CDR3 is CASSLGTGPYEQYF. Written as DNA, the CDR3 is TGCGCCAGCAGCTTGGGGACAGGTCCCTACGAGCAGTACTTC.

V usage is TRBV5-1 and J usage is TRBJ2-1; D not certain. CDR3 size: 11 residues. From germline, CDR1 is SGHRS and CDR2 YFSETQ. Trimming cost V 4 bases and J 12 bases, with 11 bases left between them. The CDR3 DNA reads TGCGCCAGCAGCGGAGATATCGGGCAGTTCTTC. The encoded protein is CASSGDIGQFF.

The genes are TRBV9 and TRBJ1-3; D is possibly TRBD1 (5 bases). Germline V gene data show CDR1 as SGDLS and CDR2 as YYNGEE. The CDR3 is made up of 18 amino acids. Trimming shortened V by 5 bases and J by 0 bases, and 21 bases separated the two germline ends. The DNA for the CDR3 is TGTGCCAGCAGATCAATTCGTGTTCCAGGGAACTCTGGAAACACCATATATTTT. This encodes CASRSIRVPGNSGNTIYF.

The gene calls are TRBV5-4 and TRBJ1-1; 8 bases agree with TRBD1. Germline V lookup: CDR1 SGHNT, CDR2 YYREEE (reference sequence). The V gene end was trimmed by 0 bases and the J gene end by 6 bases; junction bases not matched to a gene: 1. The length of the CDR3 is 13 residues. CDR3 protein: CASSLVQGAEAFF. The CDR3 DNA follows: TGTGCCAGCAGCTTGGTACAGGGGGCTGAAGCTTTCTTT.